These 32 T cell receptor beta chains originate from one sample sequenced in a study of T cells in Graves' hyperthyroidism and ophthalmopathy. The investigators amplified TCR beta CDR3 regions from RNA transcripts. The TCR CDR3 first-round RT-PCR relied on the HTBI primer set. TCRdb independently ran MiXCR on the multiplex PCR reads; one entry per CDR3 protein. Of about 520,000 distinct CDR3 sequences detected, around 24% appear once; the ten largest clones hold around 10%. Sequences were obtained from blood. These receptors all come from a woman between 25 and 40 years old with Graves' ophthalmopathy.

This clonotype has ten or more counts. Because the CDR3's place on the DNA is in doubt, the DNA is left out and the CDR3 is given as listed by TCRdb. The chain links TRBV20-1 to TRBJ1-2; the tabulated D call, TRBD1, remains unverified against the DNA. Germline loops: CDR1 DFQATT, CDR2 SNEGSKA (reference sequence). The CDR3 numbers 14 amino acids, ends counted. The CDR3 sequence: CSARDWGRGNSRTF.

This clonotype occurred many times. The chain employs TRBV9 and TRBJ2-5, with TRBD2 matching 9 bases. Germline CDR1 reads SGDLS; CDR2 reads YYNGEE. After removal of 0 bases from V and 1 base from J, the junction contained 1 base not matched to a gene. This CDR3 spans 15 amino acids. The DNA for the CDR3 is TGTGCCAGCAGCGTAGAACTAGCGGGCCAAGAGACCCAGTACTTC. Translating gives CASSVELAGQETQYF. Filled out from reference TRBV9 and TRBJ2-5, the complete variable domain reads DSGVTQTPKHLITATGQRVTLRCSPRSGDLSVYWYQQSLDQGLQFLIQYYNGEERAKGNILERFSAQQFPDLHSELNLSSLELGDSALYFCASSVELAGQETQYFGPGTRLLVL.

This clonotype was counted ten times or more. The chain carries TRBV6-5 and TRBJ1-2; D may be TRBD1 (5 bases). V was trimmed by 0 bases and J by 8 bases, leaving 10 bases between them. CDR1 and CDR2 from the germline V gene are MNHEY and SVGAGI. The CDR3 totals 13 residues. For the CDR3, the DNA is TGTGCCAGCAGTTACTCGGGGGGGGAAGGCTACACCTTC. As protein: CASSYSGGEGYTF.

This clonotype has more than one count but fewer than ten. This chain uses TRBV7-2 with TRBJ2-7; 10 nucleotides align to TRBD1. The germline gives CDR1 SGHTA, CDR2 FQGNSA. V shed 3 bases, J shed 2 bases, and the junction held 4 bases outside the gene matches. The CDR3 contains 15 residues. The CDR3 bases are TGTGCCAGCAGCTTTCTCGGGACAGGGGCCTACGAGCAGTACTTC. Amino acids: CASSFLGTGAYEQYF.

This clonotype was seen at least ten times. The rearrangement joins TRBV12-5 to TRBJ2-7; 8 nucleotides line up with TRBD1. The V segment lost 4 bases and the J segment 2 bases; nucleotides outside the gene matches: 13. The CDR3 consists of 17 residues. Germline loops: CDR1 LGHNT, CDR2 FRNRAP. The CDR3 DNA reads as TGTGCTAGTGGTTCCACTCAGGGGGCCAGGCATACCTACGAGCAGTACTTC. It is translated as CASGSTQGARHTYEQYF.

This clonotype has a count of ten or more. V gene TRBV5-1 combines with J gene TRBJ1-6; TRBD1 aligns across 8 bases. CDR1 is SGHRS, CDR2 YFSETQ, per germline. The V gene end was trimmed by 5 bases and the J gene end by 5 bases; junction bases not matched to a gene: 6. CDR3 size: 15 residues. The CDR3 is CASRPWTGNNSPLHF. DNA of the CDR3: TGCGCCAGCAGGCCATGGACAGGGAATAATTCACCCCTCCACTTT.

This clonotype was seen a handful of times. V and J are TRBV15 and TRBJ1-5; D gene ambiguous. V was pared by 0 bases and J by 1 base, with 4 bases between. Looked up from germline, CDR1 is LNHNV and CDR2 is YYDKDF (reference sequence). This CDR3 has 14 residues. The CDR3 nucleotides are TGTGCCACCAGCAGAGAACGCAGCAATCAGCCCCAGCATTTT. This gives the protein CATSRERSNQPQHF.

The V and J genes are TRBV7-9 and TRBJ1-2, with D hard to call. The CDR3 has 14 residues. Deletions cut 7 bases from V and 0 bases from J, with 12 bases between. In germline, CDR1 is SEHNR, CDR2 FQNEAQ (reference sequence). The CDR3 sequence is CASTRQLTNYGYTF. The CDR3 DNA reads as TGTGCCAGCACCCGGCAGCTGACTAACTATGGCTACACCTTC.

This clonotype was detected a few times. The chain carries TRBV11-2 and TRBJ2-2; D possibly corresponds to TRBD1 (5 bases). The CDR3 loop spans 17 amino acids. Germline CDR1 reads SGHAT; CDR2 reads FQNNGV. Trimming stripped 2 bases from V and 0 bases from J, with 13 bases between. CDR3 sequence reads: CASSLPGRISNTGELFF. The CDR3 bases are TGTGCCAGCAGCTTACCAGGGCGGATCTCGAACACCGGGGAGCTGTTTTTT. The whole variable domain, filled in from reference TRBV11-2 and TRBJ2-2, reads EAGVAQSPRYKIIEKRQSVAFWCNPISGHATLYWYQQILGQGPKLLIQFQNNGVVDDSQLPKDRFSAERLKGVDSTLKIQPAKLEDSAVYLCASSLPGRISNTGELFFGEGSRLTVL.

The sample holds a few counts of this clonotype. CDR3 residues: CASAIQGYQPQHF. As DNA, the CDR3 is TGTGCCAGCGCTATACAGGGTTATCAGCCCCAGCATTTT. The chain is built from TRBV6-2 or TRBV6-3 and TRBJ1-5; tentative D call: TRBD1 (6 bases). The ends were cut back, 8 bases at V and 5 bases at J, with 13 bases in the middle. This CDR3 has 13 residues. CDR1 is MNHEY, CDR2 SVGEGT, per germline.

The V gene is TRBV28, the J gene TRBJ1-2, with TRBD1 as a possible D gene (6 bases). The V gene's germline CDR1 is MDHEN and CDR2 SYDVKM. The V and J ends lost 2 bases and 4 bases respectively, with 26 bases between them. The CDR3 is made up of 19 amino acids. The CDR3 reads CASSLPTFRGTGRAYGYTF. DNA for the CDR3: TGTGCCAGCAGTTTACCGACCTTTAGGGGGACGGGCCGGGCCTATGGCTACACCTTC.

About this clonotype itself: A much larger clone differs by one base, so this may be a read error. The chain uses TRBV7-7 and TRBJ2-1; possible D gene TRBD2, 6 bases. The V gene's germline CDR1 is SSHAT and CDR2 FNYEAQ (reference sequence). The CDR3 extends over 15 amino acids. The CDR3 DNA is TGTGCTAGCAGCTTATATTGGTTGGGGGGCAATGAGCAGTTCTTC. Translating it yields CASSLYWLGGNEQFF.

This clonotype was detected many times. The junction and the germline gene differ at one end; a read error may be behind it. The gene calls are TRBV6-1 and TRBJ1-6, with unresolved D. This CDR3 contains 13 residues. Germline V gives CDR1 MNHNS, CDR2 SASEGT. This CDR3 is CASNEAGERPLHF. The CDR3 DNA reads as TGTGCCAGCAATGAAGCCGGAGAAAGACCCCTCCACTTT.

Details on this clonotype: This may come from a read error, since a much larger clone is one base off. The J gene is TRBJ1-1, the V gene TRBV12-3 or TRBV12-4; D gene unclear. CDR3 length: 11 residues. The CDR3 DNA sequence: TGTGCCAGCAGTTATTCTACTGAAGCTTGCTTT. Its protein product is CASSYSTEACF.

Many counts were recorded for this clonotype. V and J are TRBV29-1 and TRBJ2-2, with D perhaps TRBD1 or TRBD2 (6 bases each). This CDR3 is 15 amino acids long. From germline, CDR1 is SQVTM and CDR2 ANQGSEA. Trimming stripped 8 bases from V and 6 bases from J, with 22 bases between. The CDR3 DNA is TGCAGCTTAAGGGGGGCAGGGGAGAGGGCCGGGGAGCTGTTTTTT. Residues: CSLRGAGERAGELFF.

This clonotype showed up many times. CDR3 loop: CASSFSGGAGSGELFF. CDR3 DNA sequence: TGTGCCAGCAGTTTTAGCGGGGGGGCCGGATCCGGGGAGCTGTTTTTT. The chain links TRBV6-5 to TRBJ2-2, with 11 nucleotides matching TRBD2. Germline V gene lookup returns CDR1 MNHEY and CDR2 SVGAGI. Trimming cost V 4 bases and J 6 bases; bases outside gene matches: 7. The CDR3 spans 16 residues.

The rearrangement links TRBV18 to TRBJ1-5; the D is unclear. CDR3 length: 14 residues. Trimming stripped 5 bases from V and 0 bases from J, with 8 bases between. Per the germline V gene, CDR1 is KGHSH and CDR2 is LQKENI. This CDR3 reads CASSDGNSNQPQHF. The CDR3 DNA sequence: TGTGCCAGCTCAGACGGTAATAGCAATCAGCCCCAGCATTTT.

CDR3: CASSSSDRDWVGYTF. DNA of the CDR3: TGTGCCAGCAGTTCCTCCGACAGGGACTGGGTTGGCTACACCTTC. The chain links TRBV6-5 to TRBJ1-2, with 7 nucleotides matching TRBD1. The germline V gene has CDR1 MNHEY and CDR2 SVGAGI. Trimming at V came to 4 bases and at J to 7 bases, leaving 12 bases not matched to a gene. This CDR3 region has 15 residues.

The sample holds many counts of this clonotype. The rearrangement joins TRBV30 to TRBJ1-2; tentative D call: TRBD1 (5 bases). Trimming took off 4 bases at V and 4 bases at J, with 10 bases between the two ends. The CDR3 spans 12 residues. Germline V gene data show CDR1 as GTSNPN and CDR2 as SVGIG (reference sequence). The CDR3 bases are TGTGCCTGGAACGGGGGAGGCTATGGCTACACCTTC. This translates into CAWNGGGYGYTF.

Remarks on this clonotype: Compared with germline, one end of the junction differs, possibly owing to a read error. The chain is built from TRBV3-1 and TRBJ1-2, with D maybe TRBD1 (6 bases). In germline, CDR1 is LGHDT, CDR2 YNNKEL (reference sequence). This CDR3 has 14 residues. CDR3 sequence (DNA): TGTGCCAGCGGCCAATTCGGACAGAACTATGGCTACACCTTC. Translating gives CASGQFGQNYGYTF.

A word on this clonotype: This may arise from a read error, as a much more abundant clone is one base away. V usage is TRBV6-1 and J usage is TRBJ1-2; 10 bases are shared with TRBD1. The V segment lost 6 bases and the J segment 4 bases; nucleotides outside the gene matches: 2. The germline V gene has CDR1 MNHNS and CDR2 SASEGT. The CDR3 has 13 amino acids. The CDR3 loop reads CASRRQGAYGYTF. CDR3 bases: TGTGCCAGCAGACGACAGGGGGCCTATGGCTACACCTTC.

This clonotype showed up many times. J is TRBJ2-7 and V is TRBV27; 13 nucleotides agree with TRBD2. Trimming cost V 7 bases and J 4 bases; bases outside gene matches: 7. Looked up from germline, CDR1 is MNHEY and CDR2 is SMNVEV (reference sequence). The CDR3 length is 15 residues. CDR3 DNA sequence: TGTGCCAGCAAACCAGTGGGACTAGCGGGGTACGAGCAGTACTTC. It specifies CASKPVGLAGYEQYF.

This clonotype was detected ten times or more. The rearrangement joins TRBV6-6 to TRBJ1-2; 10 positions agree with TRBD1. This CDR3 is 15 amino acids long. The trim removed 8 bases at V and 5 bases at J, leaving 11 bases unmatched. The V gene's germline CDR1 is MNHNY and CDR2 SVGAGI (reference sequence). In DNA form, the CDR3 reads TGTGCCAGCCGGGACAGGGGTCCCTTTGGGTATGGCTACACCTTC. Translating it yields CASRDRGPFGYGYTF.

This clonotype was picked up many times. This chain uses TRBV12-3 or TRBV12-4 with TRBJ2-2; 7 nucleotides match TRBD1. The junction had 4 bases not matched to a gene; V was cut back by 4 bases and J by 5 bases. CDR3 length: 14 amino acids. The CDR3: CASSSTTGTGELFF. The CDR3 coding sequence is TGTGCCAGCAGTTCGACGACAGGGACCGGGGAGCTGTTTTTT.

The rearrangement joins TRBV7-2 to TRBJ2-7; D perhaps matches TRBD1 (6 bases). The CDR3 is made up of 14 amino acids. Germline V gene lookup returns CDR1 SGHTA and CDR2 FQGNSA. The V end was cut by 0 bases, the J end by 4 bases, with 10 bases between. This CDR3 is CASSLAGAKYEQYF. CDR3 DNA sequence: TGTGCCAGCAGCTTAGCGGGGGCTAAGTACGAGCAGTACTTC.

At least ten counts were recorded for this clonotype. This rearrangement joins TRBV19 to TRBJ1-1; maybe TRBD1 (5 bases). The CDR3 loop spans 15 amino acids. Germline lookup yields CDR1 LNHDA and CDR2 SQIVND (reference sequence). Trimming removed 6 bases from V and 3 bases from J, with 17 bases in between. The CDR3 is CASSSGKMGHTEAFF. The CDR3 nucleotides read TGTGCCAGTAGCTCAGGGAAAATGGGCCACACTGAAGCTTTCTTT.

As regards this clonotype: It may be a read error: a sequence one base away is much more abundant. The V and J genes are TRBV7-2 and TRBJ2-5, with TRBD1 as a possible D gene (7 bases). The CDR3 runs 15 residues. Germline V CDR1 and CDR2: SGHTA, FQGNSA. The germline V and J ends were trimmed by 4 bases and 7 bases, with 19 bases remaining between them. The chain's CDR3 is CASSSRTGVGRTQYF. CDR3 coding DNA: TGTGCCAGCAGCTCGCGGACAGGCGTCGGGAGGACCCAGTACTTC.

This clonotype came up many times. This sequence joins TRBV27 and TRBJ2-7; D remains ambiguous. Trimming pared 2 bases from V and 3 bases from J, leaving 11 bases between. The CDR3 spans 14 residues. Germline values: CDR1 MNHEY, CDR2 SMNVEV (reference sequence). CDR3 in DNA: TGTGCCAGCAGTTTACGGAGCAGCCACTACGAGCAGTACTTC. This translates into CASSLRSSHYEQYF.

The chain joins TRBV20-1 to TRBJ1-1, with D possibly matching TRBD1 (5 bases). The CDR3 spans 12 residues. Looked up from germline, CDR1 is DFQATT and CDR2 is SNEGSKA (reference sequence). Trimming took 3 bases from V and 12 from J, leaving 17 bases between them. The CDR3 DNA reads as TGCAGTGCTAGGTCGGGAGCCGCGGGACCTTTCTTT. Translated: CSARSGAAGPFF.

This clonotype was counted ten times or more. The genes are TRBV5-1 and TRBJ1-1, with 8 nucleotides matching TRBD1. Germline V gene data show CDR1 as SGHRS and CDR2 as YFSETQ. Unmatched junction bases numbered 14, after V lost 3 bases and J lost 10 bases. CDR3 length equals 15 residues. CDR3 region: CASSWSRDRLQTAFF. CDR3 in DNA: TGCGCCAGCAGCTGGTCCCGGGACAGGTTGCAGACAGCTTTCTTT.

CDR3 bases: TGTGCCAGCAGTTTCGGGGTGCCGGGAGGGCCGGGTACGCAGTATTTT. Translating gives CASSFGVPGGPGTQYF. The chain uses TRBV28 and TRBJ2-3, with 8 nucleotides matching TRBD2. J lost 8 bases, V lost 3 bases, and 13 bases had no gene match. CDR1 and CDR2 (germline): MDHEN, SYDVKM. The CDR3 runs to 16 residues.

This clonotype was seen ten or more times. The chain is built from TRBV4-3 and TRBJ1-2; 7 bases agree with TRBD1. The CDR3 spans 16 residues. With V trimmed by 3 bases and J by 1 base, 8 bases remained unmatched. CDR1 is LGHNA and CDR2 is YSLEER in the germline V gene. The CDR3 loop is CASSQDRDRNNYGYTF. The CDR3 DNA sequence: TGCGCCAGCAGCCAGGACCGGGACAGAAATAACTATGGCTACACCTTC.